Shown below are 18 T cell receptor beta chains from a single sample sequenced in a study of tumor-infiltrating lymphocytes in localized non-small cell lung cancer. Profiled with immunoSEQ multiplex PCR; TCRdb holds only in-frame clones, not every one. The repertoire has fewer than 13,000 clones, around 60% of them found once; the top ten carry about 9.3%. Sequencing input: lung tumor tissue. The receptor set was obtained from a human donor with non-small cell lung cancer.

The chain links TRBV6-6 to TRBJ1-1; 9 bases are a match to TRBD1. The CDR3 extends over 15 amino acids. Germline trimming cut 3 bases from V and 5 bases from J; bases unmatched to any gene: 7. In germline, CDR1 is MNHNY, CDR2 SVGAGI (reference sequence). CDR3 region: CASSYAGQGRTEAFF. In DNA form, the CDR3 reads TGTGCCAGCAGTTATGCTGGACAGGGGAGGACTGAAGCTTTCTTT.

This clone appeared a few times. The chain uses TRBV7-9 and TRBJ2-5; TRBD1 matches 11 bases. This CDR3 has 15 amino acids. Per germline, CDR1 SEHNR and CDR2 FQNEAQ (reference sequence). Losses at the gene ends were 4 bases for V and 5 bases for J; bases not matched to a gene: 6. CDR3 sequence reads: CASSSGQGGLETQYF. In DNA, the CDR3 is TGTGCCAGCAGCTCGGGACAGGGGGGCTTGGAGACCCAGTACTTC.

CDR3 sequence reads: CASSNERYTQYF. The CDR3 DNA is TGTGCCAGCAGCAATGAAAGGTATACGCAGTATTTT. V gene TRBV11-3 combines with J gene TRBJ2-3; D gene unclear. V lost 5 bases and J 7 bases, leaving 10 bases between the germline ends. This CDR3 comprises 12 residues. The V gene's germline CDR1 is SGHNT and CDR2 YENEEA.

The chain carries TRBV4-1 and TRBJ1-1; no firm D call. CDR3 length equals 16 residues. Germline CDR1 reads MGHRA; CDR2 reads YSYEKL. Trimming stripped 2 bases from V and 5 bases from J, with 18 bases between. CDR3 region: CASSQLLSSRGTEAFF. For the CDR3, the DNA is TGCGCCAGCAGCCAACTCCTTTCCTCACGGGGAACTGAAGCTTTCTTT.

The chain carries TRBV11-3 and TRBJ2-4; TRBD1 matches at 7 bases. This CDR3 contains 14 residues. With 5 bases clipped from V and 7 bases from J, the junction kept 8 bases outside the gene matches. From germline, CDR1 is SGHNT and CDR2 YENEEA. The CDR3 DNA sequence: TGTGCCAGCAGCCGACAGGGATCATCTAACATTCAGTACTTC. As protein: CASSRQGSSNIQYF.

V gene TRBV4-1 combines with J gene TRBJ2-7; D is ambiguous. The germline CDR1 and CDR2 sequences are MGHRA and YSYEKL. This CDR3 has 14 residues. V dropped 0 bases and J dropped 5 bases, with 11 bases sitting between them. CDR3 sequence: CASSQDPSSDEQYF. In DNA form, the CDR3 reads TGCGCCAGCAGCCAAGATCCCTCGTCAGACGAGCAGTACTTC.

V gene TRBV2 combines with J gene TRBJ2-7; no clear D gene. Germline assignment: CDR1 SNHLY and CDR2 FYNNEI. V shed 2 bases and J shed 5 bases, with 13 bases lying between them. CDR3 size: 14 residues. The DNA of the CDR3 is TGTGCCAGCAGTGAAACCGGACCGGTCGACGAGCAGTACTTC. Residues: CASSETGPVDEQYF.

By proportion, this clone is medium-sized. The chain links TRBV13 to TRBJ1-3; the D is unclear. V dropped 3 bases and J dropped 4 bases, with 10 bases sitting between them. CDR1 PRHDT and CDR2 FYEKMQ come from the germline V gene (reference sequence). This CDR3 has 14 residues. In DNA, the CDR3 is TGTGCCAGCAGCTTGAGTTTCGGCGGAAACACCATATATTTT. It yields the protein CASSLSFGGNTIYF.

The rearrangement links TRBV7-2 to TRBJ2-7; D not certain. The CDR3 totals 14 residues. Trimming stripped 3 bases from V and 7 bases from J, with 16 bases between. CDR1 and CDR2 (germline): SGHTA, FQGNSA. The CDR3 loop is CASSFSGSFMEQYF. CDR3 sequence (DNA): TGTGCCAGCAGCTTTTCGGGTAGCTTTATGGAGCAGTACTTC.

The CDR3, as DNA: TGTGCCAGCAGTTACTCGCGGACAGGGGGAATGGGCGGCTACACCTTC. Encoded protein: CASSYSRTGGMGGYTF. This chain uses TRBV6-5 with TRBJ1-2; TRBD1 matches 10 bases. The V and J ends lost 0 bases and 8 bases, in that order; junction bases with no gene match: 9. Per the germline V gene, CDR1 is MNHEY and CDR2 is SVGAGI. This CDR3 is built from 16 residues.

The chain links TRBV7-8 to TRBJ2-7; unclear D gene. V was shortened by 1 base and J by 7 bases, with 8 bases between the two germline ends. The CDR3 contains 12 residues. CDR1 SGHVS and CDR2 FQNEAQ come from the germline V gene. CDR3 sequence reads: CASSLVSMEQYF. CDR3 nucleotides: TGTGCCAGCAGCTTAGTTTCTATGGAGCAGTACTTC.

This clone was counted a few times. The chain recombines TRBV9 with TRBJ1-1; D remains ambiguous. Trimming took off 2 bases at V and 1 base at J, with 6 bases between the two ends. The CDR3 runs 13 residues. The V gene's germline CDR1 is SGDLS and CDR2 YYNGEE. In nucleotides, the CDR3 is TGTGCCAGCAGCGTGGCATCGAACACTGAAGCTTTCTTT. Encoded protein: CASSVASNTEAFF.

The rearrangement uses TRBV11-2 and TRBJ2-3; D is perhaps TRBD1 (5 bases). The CDR3 sequence is 14 residues long. Germline values: CDR1 SGHAT, CDR2 FQNNGV. Trimming pared 3 bases from V and 4 bases from J, leaving 11 bases between. The CDR3 nucleotides read TGTGCCAGCAGCTTCCAGGGTGTCGCAGATACGCAGTATTTT. It specifies CASSFQGVADTQYF.

This clone has more than one count but fewer than ten. The chain joins TRBV5-4 to TRBJ2-2; TRBD1 or TRBD2 may be the D gene (5 bases each). The V gene lost 2 bases and the J gene lost 4 bases, with 15 bases spanning the gap. Germline values: CDR1 SGHNT, CDR2 YYREEE (reference sequence). This CDR3 region has 16 residues. As DNA, the CDR3 is TGTGCCAGCAGCTTCCTGGGGGAACGCTTCACCGGGGAGCTGTTTTTT. This encodes CASSFLGERFTGELFF.

This rearrangement joins TRBV18 to TRBJ2-2; 9 bases agree with TRBD1. This CDR3 has 15 residues. Germline CDR1 is KGHSH and CDR2 is LQKENI. V was pared by 2 bases and J by 5 bases, with 3 bases of the junction left unmatched. CDR3 residues: CASSPRQGGTGELFF. The CDR3 region has the DNA TGTGCCAGCTCACCAAGACAGGGGGGAACCGGGGAGCTGTTTTTT.

The chain combines TRBV7-9 with TRBJ2-5; D is perhaps TRBD2 (5 bases). V lost 0 bases to trimming and J lost 5 bases, with 10 bases between them. Germline CDR1 SEHNR, CDR2 FQNEAQ (reference sequence). The CDR3 length is 14 residues. In DNA form, the CDR3 reads TGTGCCAGCAGCTTAGCGGCTAGCAGGGAGACCCAGTACTTC. This sequence encodes CASSLAASRETQYF.

The rearrangement uses TRBV14 and TRBJ1-2; D remains unclear. Germline CDR1 SGHDN, CDR2 FVKESK. Trimming shortened V by 1 base and J by 6 bases, and 9 bases separated the two germline ends. The CDR3 extends over 13 amino acids. The CDR3 protein is CASSQAGYHGYTF. The CDR3 coding sequence is TGTGCCAGCAGCCAAGCGGGGTATCATGGCTACACCTTC.

This clone was seen a few times. The V and J genes are TRBV6-6 and TRBJ1-1, with TRBD1 matching 7 bases. The CDR3 is 14 residues long. J lost 4 bases, V lost 6 bases, and 8 bases had no gene match. The germline CDR1 and CDR2 sequences are MNHNY and SVGAGI (reference sequence). The CDR3 nucleotides read TGTGCCAGCAGGACACAGGGGTCTGGCACTGAAGCTTTCTTT. As protein: CASRTQGSGTEAFF.